These T cell receptor beta chains were read from a single sample in a study of cytomegalovirus exposure and HLA in healthy donors. Measured with immunoSEQ multiplex PCR; TCRdb has only the in-frame clones, and not every one. The sample holds about 120,000 clones; roughly four fifths are singletons and the top ten take about 16%. The sample was PBMCs. The receptors here all came from a man aged 50-60 years in good health and CMV-seropositive. Each CDR3 is given with its conserved first and last residue. Each record gives: D gene, V gene, clone size, J gene, CDR3 DNA, CDR3 protein. The D gene is left open where the match is weak. Only part of the rows carry a size: once, few, many, or a class if the clone is expanded.

D: TRBD1; V: TRBV5-1; size: NA; J: TRBJ1-1; DNA: TGCGCCAGCAGCTTTAGGGACAGGGGAGAAGCTTTCTTT; CDR3: CASSFRDRGEAFF
D: NA; V: TRBV15; size: NA; J: TRBJ1-5; DNA: TGTGCCACCAGCAGAGATCGCGGCAATCAGCCCCAGCATTTT; CDR3: CATSRDRGNQPQHF
D: NA; V: TRBV5-1; size: few; J: TRBJ2-7; DNA: TGCGCCAGCAGCCCACTCGGGTCCGACTCCTACGAGCAGTACTTC; CDR3: CASSPLGSDSYEQYF
D: NA; V: TRBV4-3; size: few; J: TRBJ1-4; DNA: TGCGCCAGCCGCCCTTTCCCGAACTATGAAAAACTGTTTTTT; CDR3: CASRPFPNYEKLFF
D: NA; V: TRBV12-5; size: NA; J: TRBJ2-3; DNA: TGTGCTAGTGGTCAGGTAGGCACAGATACGCAGTATTTT; CDR3: CASGQVGTDTQYF
D: TRBD2; V: TRBV5-1; size: few; J: TRBJ2-1; DNA: TGCGCCAGCAGCCTGAAGGTGGGAGGGAATTATGAGCAGTTCTTC; CDR3: CASSLKVGGNYEQFF
D: NA; V: TRBV28; size: NA; J: TRBJ2-1; DNA: TGTGCCAGCAGTTTACAACTCCGGGTGTTCTTC; CDR3: CASSLQLRVFF
D: TRBD2; V: TRBV14; size: NA; J: TRBJ2-1; DNA: TGTGCCAGCAGCCCACCCGGGACTAGTAAACTTGAGCAGTTCTTC; CDR3: CASSPPGTSKLEQFF
D: NA; V: TRBV11-2; size: NA; J: TRBJ2-3; DNA: TGTGCCAGCAGCTTAGTTCGAGGCTCGATTACAGATACGCAGTATTTT; CDR3: CASSLVRGSITDTQYF
D: NA; V: TRBV5-4; size: NA; J: TRBJ2-7; DNA: TGTGCCAGCAGCTTGCAGGACAGTCCCTACGAGCAGTACTTC; CDR3: CASSLQDSPYEQYF
D: NA; V: TRBV10-2; size: NA; J: TRBJ1-6; DNA: TGCGCCAGCAGTGAGAGGACAGACTCCTATAATTCACCCCTCCACTTT; CDR3: CASSERTDSYNSPLHF
D: TRBD2; V: TRBV6-1; size: NA; J: TRBJ2-1; DNA: TGTGCCAGCAGTGAATTTCTAGCGGCTGAGCAGTTCTTC; CDR3: CASSEFLAAEQFF
D: NA; V: TRBV29-1; size: NA; J: TRBJ1-5; DNA: TGCAGCGGGTCGATGCGGCAGCCCCAGCATTTT; CDR3: CSGSMRQPQHF
D: NA; V: TRBV19; size: NA; J: TRBJ1-2; DNA: TGTGCCAGTAGTCCGCAGAGCGCGAGGGGCTACACCTTC; CDR3: CASSPQSARGYTF
D: TRBD2; V: TRBV7-2; size: few; J: TRBJ2-1; DNA: TGTGCCAGCAGCTTAGACGCGGCGGGGGGCGAGCAGTTCTTC; CDR3: CASSLDAAGGEQFF
D: NA; V: TRBV19; size: once; J: TRBJ2-7; DNA: TGTGCCAGTAGCCCCTCGGACATCCGCTACGAGCAGTACTTC; CDR3: CASSPSDIRYEQYF
D: NA; V: TRBV6-5; size: NA; J: TRBJ2-7; DNA: TGTGCCAGCAGTTACTCAGGTGGGGCCAGCGAGCAGTACTTC; CDR3: CASSYSGGASEQYF
D: NA; V: TRBV29-1; size: NA; J: TRBJ2-1; DNA: TGCAGCGTGGCCAGGGGCTCCTACAATGAGCAGTTCTTC; CDR3: CSVARGSYNEQFF
D: NA; V: TRBV9; size: NA; J: TRBJ2-7; DNA: TGTGCCAGCAGCCGAGGAGTCCAGGACGGGGGTTCGCAGTACTTC; CDR3: CASSRGVQDGGSQYF
D: NA; V: TRBV6-5; size: NA; J: TRBJ2-1; DNA: TGTGCCAGCAGTTTGAGAAATGAGCAGTTCTTC; CDR3: CASSLRNEQFF
D: NA; V: TRBV19; size: NA; J: TRBJ2-7; DNA: TGTGCCAGTAGCCCTGGGACACCCTCCTACGAGCAGTACTTC; CDR3: CASSPGTPSYEQYF
D: TRBD2; V: TRBV5-1; size: NA; J: TRBJ2-1; DNA: TGCGCCAGCAGCTGGTCGAGCGGGAACTCAGGGAATGAGCAGTTCTTC; CDR3: CASSWSSGNSGNEQFF
D: NA; V: TRBV5-4; size: NA; J: TRBJ2-2; DNA: TGTGCCAGCAGCTCGAGGGGGGGCGCGGGCACCGGGGAGCTGTTTTTT; CDR3: CASSSRGGAGTGELFF
D: TRBD1; V: TRBV28; size: many; J: TRBJ2-2; DNA: TGTGCCAGCAGTTTAAGGGGGCAGGAGAACACCGGGGAGCTGTTTTTT; CDR3: CASSLRGQENTGELFF
D: TRBD1; V: TRBV28; size: NA; J: TRBJ1-6; DNA: TGTGCCAGCAGCCCCGGGACAGCTAATTCACCCCTCCACTTT; CDR3: CASSPGTANSPLHF
D: NA; V: TRBV4-2; size: NA; J: TRBJ2-3; DNA: TGTGCCAGCAGCCTGACGCGGGACGCAGATACGCAGTATTTT; CDR3: CASSLTRDADTQYF
D: TRBD1; V: TRBV27; size: NA; J: TRBJ1-2; DNA: TGTGCCAGCAGGACGACAGGGTTTAACTATGGCTACACCTTC; CDR3: CASRTTGFNYGYTF
D: TRBD1; V: TRBV7-9; size: NA; J: TRBJ1-2; DNA: TGTTCCAGCAGCGCTCCGGAGCGAGGGGGCTCCCTCTATGGCTACACCTTC; CDR3: CSSSAPERGGSLYGYTF
D: NA; V: TRBV7-2; size: NA; J: TRBJ1-1; DNA: TGTGCCAGCAGCTCCAGGACAGTACGGAACACTGAAGCTTTCTTT; CDR3: CASSSRTVRNTEAFF
D: NA; V: TRBV5-1; size: NA; J: TRBJ2-2; DNA: TGCGCCAGCAGCTTGGCAGGGGTCCCGAACACCGGGGAGCTGTTTTTT; CDR3: CASSLAGVPNTGELFF
D: TRBD1; V: TRBV7-2; size: NA; J: TRBJ1-2; DNA: TGTGCCAGCAGCTTAGGGGACAGGGGTAACTATGGCTACACCTTC; CDR3: CASSLGDRGNYGYTF
D: NA; V: TRBV27; size: NA; J: TRBJ2-7; DNA: TGTGCCAGCAGTTCGTACTACGAGCAGTACTTC; CDR3: CASSSYYEQYF
D: NA; V: TRBV6-6; size: NA; J: TRBJ2-3; DNA: TGTGCCAGCAGTAACGCCGGGACTCTGGGGACAGATACGCAGTATTTT; CDR3: CASSNAGTLGTDTQYF
D: TRBD1; V: TRBV5-4; size: once; J: TRBJ2-7; DNA: TGTGCCAGCAGCTCCCCGGGACAGCCCTACGAGCAGTACTTC; CDR3: CASSSPGQPYEQYF
D: NA; V: TRBV7-9; size: NA; J: TRBJ2-7; DNA: TGTGCCAGCAGCTTAGCGTCGGGATTACTTACCTACGAGCAGTACTTC; CDR3: CASSLASGLLTYEQYF
D: NA; V: TRBV2; size: few; J: TRBJ2-1; DNA: TGTGCCAGTATCGAACAGGGAAAGCCGTTCTTC; CDR3: CASIEQGKPFF
D: TRBD1; V: TRBV6-5; size: NA; J: TRBJ2-7; DNA: TGTGCCAGCAGTATTGGGACAGGGAGCTCCTACGAGCAGTACTTC; CDR3: CASSIGTGSSYEQYF
D: NA; V: TRBV27; size: NA; J: TRBJ2-7; DNA: TGTGCCAGCAGTGCCGGGACTTTAACCTACGAGCAGTACTTC; CDR3: CASSAGTLTYEQYF
D: NA; V: TRBV13; size: NA; J: TRBJ2-3; DNA: TGTGCCAGCAGGGCGGAGGTGGCAGATACGCAGTATTTT; CDR3: CASRAEVADTQYF
D: NA; V: TRBV7-9; size: NA; J: TRBJ1-6; DNA: TGTGCCAGCAGCTTAGGGGGCGGAACCAATTCACCCCTCCACTTT; CDR3: CASSLGGGTNSPLHF
D: NA; V: TRBV7-8; size: few; J: TRBJ1-5; DNA: TGTGCCAGCAGCTTAGAAAGCTATAGCAATCAGCCCCAGCATTTT; CDR3: CASSLESYSNQPQHF
D: NA; V: TRBV4-1; size: NA; J: TRBJ1-1; DNA: TGCGCCAGCAGCCCAGAACACACGAACACTGAAGCTTTCTTT; CDR3: CASSPEHTNTEAFF
D: NA; V: TRBV18; size: few; J: TRBJ1-6; DNA: TGTGCCAGCTCACCACCGGGCGGAGGGGTAAACTCACCCCTCCACTTT; CDR3: CASSPPGGGVNSPLHF
D: TRBD1; V: TRBV7-2; size: NA; J: TRBJ2-7; DNA: TGTGCCAGCAGCTCCCCGGACAGGGCATCCTACGAGCAGTACTTC; CDR3: CASSSPDRASYEQYF
D: TRBD2; V: TRBV10-1; size: NA; J: TRBJ2-5; DNA: TGCGCCAGCAGTGAGTCGCCTAGCGGGGGCCAGACCCAGTACTTC; CDR3: CASSESPSGGQTQYF
D: TRBD1; V: TRBV11-2; size: NA; J: TRBJ1-2; DNA: TGTGCCAGCAGCCCCGCCGAGGGGGCTTACTATGGCTACACCTTC; CDR3: CASSPAEGAYYGYTF
D: TRBD1; V: TRBV19; size: NA; J: TRBJ2-7; DNA: TGTGCCAGTCAGGCGGGTCAGGGGGCCTACGAGCAGTACTTC; CDR3: CASQAGQGAYEQYF
D: NA; V: TRBV5-1; size: NA; J: TRBJ1-1; DNA: TGCGCCAGCAGCTTGGAGGTGACAGTGGGGCGAGAGACTGAAGCTTTCTTT; CDR3: CASSLEVTVGRETEAFF
D: TRBD2; V: TRBV5-1; size: NA; J: TRBJ2-1; DNA: TGCGCCAGCAGCCTGGGGGAGCGGGAGATTTACAATGAGCAGTTCTTC; CDR3: CASSLGEREIYNEQFF
D: NA; V: TRBV4-1; size: NA; J: TRBJ2-6; DNA: TGCGCCAGCAGCCCCCGCGGTCAAGAGTCCCGCTCTGGGGCCAACGTCCTGACTTTC; CDR3: CASSPRGQESRSGANVLTF
D: NA; V: TRBV5-1; size: NA; J: TRBJ2-5; DNA: TGCGCCAGCAGCCCGCGCGGGGCCCAAGAGACCCAGTACTTC; CDR3: CASSPRGAQETQYF
D: NA; V: TRBV2; size: NA; J: TRBJ1-2; DNA: TGTGCCAGGACGGCGCCTCGGGACTATGGCTACACCTTC; CDR3: CARTAPRDYGYTF